The rows below give T cell receptor beta chains drawn from one sample of a study of blood T cell repertoires in COVID-19. Clones were read by immunoSEQ multiplex PCR, and TCRdb kept only the in-frame ones, dropping some. The sample holds some 150,000 clones; around 88% are singletons and the top ten take about 1.5%. The specimen sequenced was peripheral blood. The receptors were gathered from a woman aged 55-69 years with acute or convalescent COVID-19. The CDR3 runs from the conserved cysteine through the conserved F or W. A D gene is named only where the DNA matches it firmly. Clone size appears in some rows only: once, few, many, or a class for an expanded clone.

D gene: -
V gene: TRBV7-9
clone size: -
J gene: TRBJ1-6
CDR3 DNA: TGTGCCAGCAGCACGAGGGGGAGGGATTCACCCCTCCACTTT
CDR3 protein: CASSTRGRDSPLHF

D gene: TRBD1
V gene: TRBV6-6
clone size: -
J gene: TRBJ2-7
CDR3 DNA: TGTGCCAGCATTGGGACAGCGAGCTCCTACGAGCAGTACTTC
CDR3 protein: CASIGTASSYEQYF

D gene: -
V gene: TRBV18
clone size: once
J gene: TRBJ1-2
CDR3 DNA: TGTGCCAGCTCACCAGCAGCCGACTCGGGGGGCTACACCTTC
CDR3 protein: CASSPAADSGGYTF

D gene: -
V gene: TRBV30
clone size: -
J gene: TRBJ1-3
CDR3 DNA: TGTGCCTGGAATTTGGGGGCCGCCGGAAACACCATATATTTT
CDR3 protein: CAWNLGAAGNTIYF

D gene: -
V gene: TRBV7-9
clone size: -
J gene: TRBJ1-1
CDR3 DNA: TGTGCCAGCAGCGACCGTGGGGGGAGCATGAACACTGAAGCTTTCTTT
CDR3 protein: CASSDRGGSMNTEAFF

D gene: TRBD1
V gene: TRBV6-5
clone size: -
J gene: TRBJ1-5
CDR3 DNA: TGTGCCAGCAGTTACCAGACAGGGAGTGATCAGCCCCAGCATTTT
CDR3 protein: CASSYQTGSDQPQHF

D gene: -
V gene: TRBV28
clone size: -
J gene: TRBJ2-1
CDR3 DNA: TGTGCCAGCAGTTTCCCGAGTGGGAAAGCGGACAATGAGCAGTTCTTC
CDR3 protein: CASSFPSGKADNEQFF

D gene: -
V gene: TRBV28
clone size: -
J gene: TRBJ2-3
CDR3 DNA: TGTGCCAGCAGAATTAACACAGATACGCAGTATTTT
CDR3 protein: CASRINTDTQYF

D gene: -
V gene: TRBV19
clone size: -
J gene: TRBJ1-1
CDR3 DNA: TGTGCCAGTAGTTTCCCTCGCACGGGTGGGTTGATCACTGAAGCTTTCTTT
CDR3 protein: CASSFPRTGGLITEAFF

D gene: -
V gene: TRBV10-3
clone size: -
J gene: TRBJ1-2
CDR3 DNA: TGTGCCACCCGGCCAGGGGACTATGGCTACACCTTC
CDR3 protein: CATRPGDYGYTF

D gene: -
V gene: TRBV6-5
clone size: once
J gene: TRBJ1-1
CDR3 DNA: TGTGCCAGCAGGGACTTGGGGGCTTGGGCTTTCTTT
CDR3 protein: CASRDLGAWAFF

D gene: -
V gene: TRBV3-1/TRBV3-2
clone size: -
J gene: TRBJ2-7
CDR3 DNA: TGTGCCAGCAGCCTCGGTGACAGACCTTTACTCGGGCAGTACTTC
CDR3 protein: CASSLGDRPLLGQYF

D gene: -
V gene: TRBV2
clone size: -
J gene: TRBJ1-2
CDR3 DNA: TGTGCCAGCAGTGAAGGGTCGCAGGGGATCTATGGCTACACCTTC
CDR3 protein: CASSEGSQGIYGYTF

D gene: -
V gene: TRBV18
clone size: -
J gene: TRBJ1-1
CDR3 DNA: TGTGCCAGCTCACCAGACAGGTGGGGGACTGAAGCTTTCTTT
CDR3 protein: CASSPDRWGTEAFF

D gene: TRBD1
V gene: TRBV4-1
clone size: -
J gene: TRBJ1-1
CDR3 DNA: TGCGCCAGCAGGAATCTATGGGACAGGGATGAAGCTTTCTTT
CDR3 protein: CASRNLWDRDEAFF

D gene: TRBD2
V gene: TRBV2
clone size: -
J gene: TRBJ2-2
CDR3 DNA: TGTGCCAGCAGTAGAAGGACGGGGGGGCTTCGAGGCGGGGAGCTGTTTTTT
CDR3 protein: CASSRRTGGLRGGELFF

D gene: -
V gene: TRBV29-1
clone size: -
J gene: TRBJ2-1
CDR3 DNA: TGCAGCGTTCTGAGAATTGACAGAGACAATGAGCAGTTCTTC
CDR3 protein: CSVLRIDRDNEQFF

D gene: TRBD1
V gene: TRBV4-3
clone size: -
J gene: TRBJ1-4
CDR3 DNA: TGCGCCAGCAGCCAAGGGACAGGGGAGCGGGATGAAAAACTGTTTTTT
CDR3 protein: CASSQGTGERDEKLFF

D gene: TRBD1
V gene: TRBV5-1
clone size: -
J gene: TRBJ2-2
CDR3 DNA: TGCGCCAGCAGCTTACAGGGGGTGGTGGATGCCGGGGAGCTGTTTTTT
CDR3 protein: CASSLQGVVDAGELFF

D gene: -
V gene: TRBV7-7
clone size: -
J gene: TRBJ2-1
CDR3 DNA: TGTGCTAGCAGTGCGGACGGACTCGTGAATGAGCAGTTCTTC
CDR3 protein: CASSADGLVNEQFF

D gene: TRBD1
V gene: TRBV5-1
clone size: -
J gene: TRBJ1-2
CDR3 DNA: TGCGCCAGCAGCCCGTTGACAGGGAGTGGTGATGGCTACACCTTC
CDR3 protein: CASSPLTGSGDGYTF

D gene: TRBD1
V gene: TRBV7-2
clone size: -
J gene: TRBJ2-3
CDR3 DNA: TGTGCCAGCAGCCTAACAGGGGCCCTAAGCACAGATACGCAGTATTTT
CDR3 protein: CASSLTGALSTDTQYF

D gene: TRBD1
V gene: TRBV5-1
clone size: -
J gene: TRBJ1-3
CDR3 DNA: TGCGCCAGCAGCTTGCACCAAAGGACAGGGCTCGGAAACACCATATATTTT
CDR3 protein: CASSLHQRTGLGNTIYF

D gene: TRBD1
V gene: TRBV30
clone size: -
J gene: TRBJ2-7
CDR3 DNA: TGTGCCTGGAACAGGGGGCTCGGCTACGAGCAGTACTTC
CDR3 protein: CAWNRGLGYEQYF

D gene: TRBD1
V gene: TRBV27
clone size: -
J gene: TRBJ1-2
CDR3 DNA: TGTGCCAGCAGTTTATTGGGGGGACAGGGGAGTTATGGCTACACCTTC
CDR3 protein: CASSLLGGQGSYGYTF

D gene: -
V gene: TRBV6-5
clone size: -
J gene: TRBJ1-1
CDR3 DNA: TGTGCCAGCAGTTACGATTGGCTGACTGAAGCTTTCTTT
CDR3 protein: CASSYDWLTEAFF

D gene: TRBD1
V gene: TRBV6-5
clone size: -
J gene: TRBJ1-1
CDR3 DNA: TGTGCCAGCAGTTACCAGGGGGCGAACACTGAAGCTTTCTTT
CDR3 protein: CASSYQGANTEAFF

D gene: -
V gene: TRBV27
clone size: -
J gene: TRBJ1-4
CDR3 DNA: TGTGCCAGCAGCCCTAGGACGGGGAGCTTTGGGGAAAAACTGTTTTTT
CDR3 protein: CASSPRTGSFGEKLFF

D gene: -
V gene: TRBV3-1/TRBV3-2
clone size: -
J gene: TRBJ1-4
CDR3 DNA: TGTGCCAGCAGCCCGGTCGGGGGGTTGGAGGAAAAACTGTTTTTT
CDR3 protein: CASSPVGGLEEKLFF

D gene: TRBD2
V gene: TRBV27
clone size: -
J gene: TRBJ2-7
CDR3 DNA: TGTGCCAGCAGTTTAGGGGGGGGTGGGCAGTACTTC
CDR3 protein: CASSLGGGGQYF

D gene: -
V gene: TRBV7-7
clone size: -
J gene: TRBJ2-5
CDR3 DNA: TGTGCTAGCAGCTTTCAGGGGCAAAGTCAAGAGACCCAGTACTTC
CDR3 protein: CASSFQGQSQETQYF

D gene: -
V gene: TRBV7-9
clone size: -
J gene: TRBJ1-1
CDR3 DNA: TGTGCCAGCAGCTTAGATCCAGAAATAAACACTGAAGCTTTCTTT
CDR3 protein: CASSLDPEINTEAFF

D gene: -
V gene: TRBV15
clone size: -
J gene: TRBJ2-7
CDR3 DNA: TGTGCCACCAGCAGAGAAACAGTCTACGAGCAGTACTTC
CDR3 protein: CATSRETVYEQYF

D gene: TRBD1
V gene: TRBV5-6
clone size: once
J gene: TRBJ2-7
CDR3 DNA: TGTGCCAGCAGCGCCACAGGGGGCGAGGGCTACGAGCAGTACTTC
CDR3 protein: CASSATGGEGYEQYF

D gene: -
V gene: TRBV9
clone size: -
J gene: TRBJ1-6
CDR3 DNA: TGTGCCAGCAGCGACGACTTCTCCGATTATAGGGGGGGGAATAATTCACCCCTCCACTTT
CDR3 protein: CASSDDFSDYRGGNNSPLHF

D gene: TRBD1
V gene: TRBV5-1
clone size: -
J gene: TRBJ1-6
CDR3 DNA: TGCGCCAGCAGCCCAGGACAGGGCGGTGTGAATTCACCCCTCCACTTT
CDR3 protein: CASSPGQGGVNSPLHF

D gene: -
V gene: TRBV7-9
clone size: -
J gene: TRBJ1-1
CDR3 DNA: TGTGCCAGCAGCTTATTTGACACCTTGAACACTGAAGCTTTCTTT
CDR3 protein: CASSLFDTLNTEAFF